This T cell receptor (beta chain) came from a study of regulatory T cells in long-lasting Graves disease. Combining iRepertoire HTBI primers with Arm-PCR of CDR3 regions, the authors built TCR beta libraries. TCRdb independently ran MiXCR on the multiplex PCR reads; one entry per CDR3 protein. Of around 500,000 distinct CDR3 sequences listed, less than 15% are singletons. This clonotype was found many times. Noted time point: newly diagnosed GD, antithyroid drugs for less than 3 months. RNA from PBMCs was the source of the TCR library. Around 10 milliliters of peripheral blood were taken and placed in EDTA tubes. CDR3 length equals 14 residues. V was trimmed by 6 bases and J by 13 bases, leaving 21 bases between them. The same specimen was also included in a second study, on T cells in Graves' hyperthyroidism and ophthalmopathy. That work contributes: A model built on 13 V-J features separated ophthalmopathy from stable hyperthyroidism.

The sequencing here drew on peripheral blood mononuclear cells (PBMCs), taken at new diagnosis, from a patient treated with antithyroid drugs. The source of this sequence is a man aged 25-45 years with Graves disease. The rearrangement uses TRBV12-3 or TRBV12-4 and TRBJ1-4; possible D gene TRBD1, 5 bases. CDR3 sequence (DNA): TGTGCCAGCAGCCGGGGTGGGGAGGGGCGGGGACTGTTTTTT. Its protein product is CASSRGGEGRGLFF.